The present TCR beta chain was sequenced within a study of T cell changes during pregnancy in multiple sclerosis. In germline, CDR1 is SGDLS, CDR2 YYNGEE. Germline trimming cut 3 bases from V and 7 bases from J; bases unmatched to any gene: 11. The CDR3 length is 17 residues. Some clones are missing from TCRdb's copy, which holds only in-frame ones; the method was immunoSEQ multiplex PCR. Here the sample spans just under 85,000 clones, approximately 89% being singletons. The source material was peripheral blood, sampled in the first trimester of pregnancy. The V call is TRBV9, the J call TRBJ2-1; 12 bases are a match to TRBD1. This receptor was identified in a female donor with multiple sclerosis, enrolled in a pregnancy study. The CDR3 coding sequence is TGTGCCAGCAGCGGATGGCTGGGACAGGGGGCGTCGAATGAGCAGTTCTTC. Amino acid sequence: CASSGWLGQGASNEQFF. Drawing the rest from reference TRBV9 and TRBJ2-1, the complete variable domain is DSGVTQTPKHLITATGQRVTLRCSPRSGDLSVYWYQQSLDQGLQFLIQYYNGEERAKGNILERFSAQQFPDLHSELNLSSLELGDSALYFCASSGWLGQGASNEQFFGPGTRLTVL.